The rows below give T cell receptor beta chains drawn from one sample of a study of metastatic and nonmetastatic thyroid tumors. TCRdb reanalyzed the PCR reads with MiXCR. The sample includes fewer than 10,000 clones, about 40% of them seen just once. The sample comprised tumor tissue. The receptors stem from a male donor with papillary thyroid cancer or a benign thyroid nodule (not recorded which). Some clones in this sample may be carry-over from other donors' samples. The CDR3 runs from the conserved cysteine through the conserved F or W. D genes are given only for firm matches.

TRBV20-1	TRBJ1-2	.	CSASRPSGYTF
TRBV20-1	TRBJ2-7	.	CSASTHSYEQYF
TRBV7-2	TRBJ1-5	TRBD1	CASSLARTGPNQPQHF
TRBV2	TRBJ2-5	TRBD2	CARAGGQETQYF
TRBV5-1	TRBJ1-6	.	CASILGGTGNSPPHF
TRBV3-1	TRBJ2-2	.	CASSPLSGHPNTGELFF
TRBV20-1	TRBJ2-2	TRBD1	CSARDGRTGVYTGELFF
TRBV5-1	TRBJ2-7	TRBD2	CASSLGQRGFEQYF
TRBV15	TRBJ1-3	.	CATSGAQAYLGNTIYF
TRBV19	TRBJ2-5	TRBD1	CASSIAGTEGETQYF
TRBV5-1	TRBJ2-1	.	CASSLLWAGAYNEQFF
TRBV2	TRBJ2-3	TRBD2	CASSHRPGTSGSTDTQYF
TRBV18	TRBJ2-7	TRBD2	CASSPPSSGKTYEQYF
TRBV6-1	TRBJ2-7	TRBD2	CASNKGRLAQIYEQYF
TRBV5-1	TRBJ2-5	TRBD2	CASSWNLVAGGESQYF
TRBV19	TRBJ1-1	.	CAVLRDGFTEAFF
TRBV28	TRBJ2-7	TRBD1	CASSPTGVEAYEQYF
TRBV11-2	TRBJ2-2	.	CASSFPVGLDTGELFF
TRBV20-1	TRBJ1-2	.	CSAPSHEDYGYTF
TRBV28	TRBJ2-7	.	CASSPTGQGRTSDQYF
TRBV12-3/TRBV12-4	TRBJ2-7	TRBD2	CASSLSLAGGQKEQYF
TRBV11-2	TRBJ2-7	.	CASSLDLRVYEQYF
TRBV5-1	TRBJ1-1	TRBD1	CASSSLQGMNTEAFF
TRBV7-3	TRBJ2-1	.	CASSLGQGVYNEQFF
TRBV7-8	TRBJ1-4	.	CASSLDSEKLFF
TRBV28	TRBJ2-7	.	CASSLRRVEQYF
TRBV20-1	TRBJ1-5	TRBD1	CSAHRGGSGNQPQHF
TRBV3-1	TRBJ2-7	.	CASSQGRQLYEQYF
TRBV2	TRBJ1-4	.	CASSPGGEKLFF
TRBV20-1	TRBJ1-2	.	CSAHSDLSLYGYTF
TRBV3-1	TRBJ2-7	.	CASSQDFTGDEQYF
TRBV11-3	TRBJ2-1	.	CASSPTGSPAEQFF
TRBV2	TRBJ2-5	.	CASRGLGDETQYF
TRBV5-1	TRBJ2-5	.	CASSSTGTRVLRETQYF
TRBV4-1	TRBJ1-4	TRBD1	CASSLGQGHEKLFF
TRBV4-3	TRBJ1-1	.	CASSQEFKGWSTEAFF
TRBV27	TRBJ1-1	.	CASRRGNTEAFF
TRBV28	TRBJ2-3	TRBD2	CASSSPGSGFVDTQYF
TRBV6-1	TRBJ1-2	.	CASSVLQIPYGYTF
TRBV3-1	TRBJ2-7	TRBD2	CASSQTSGSPYEQYF
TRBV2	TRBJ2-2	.	CASSPDRLANTGELFF
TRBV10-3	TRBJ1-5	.	CAISDLTENQPQHF
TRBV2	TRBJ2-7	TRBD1	CATSGTGGSYEQYF
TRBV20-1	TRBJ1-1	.	CSARRGGFNTEAFF
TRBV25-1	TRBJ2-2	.	CASSDENTGELFF
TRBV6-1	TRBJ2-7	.	CASRPPGLYEQYF
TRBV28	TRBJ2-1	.	CASSPGGPEQFF
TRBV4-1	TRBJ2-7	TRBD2	CASSQETSAVSYEQYF
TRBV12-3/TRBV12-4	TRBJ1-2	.	CASTLELGLSGYTF
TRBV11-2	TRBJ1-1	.	CASSQTRGLNTEAFF
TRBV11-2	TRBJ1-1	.	CASSLEGKGTEAFF
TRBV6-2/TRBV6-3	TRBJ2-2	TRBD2	CASSYSGRATGELFF